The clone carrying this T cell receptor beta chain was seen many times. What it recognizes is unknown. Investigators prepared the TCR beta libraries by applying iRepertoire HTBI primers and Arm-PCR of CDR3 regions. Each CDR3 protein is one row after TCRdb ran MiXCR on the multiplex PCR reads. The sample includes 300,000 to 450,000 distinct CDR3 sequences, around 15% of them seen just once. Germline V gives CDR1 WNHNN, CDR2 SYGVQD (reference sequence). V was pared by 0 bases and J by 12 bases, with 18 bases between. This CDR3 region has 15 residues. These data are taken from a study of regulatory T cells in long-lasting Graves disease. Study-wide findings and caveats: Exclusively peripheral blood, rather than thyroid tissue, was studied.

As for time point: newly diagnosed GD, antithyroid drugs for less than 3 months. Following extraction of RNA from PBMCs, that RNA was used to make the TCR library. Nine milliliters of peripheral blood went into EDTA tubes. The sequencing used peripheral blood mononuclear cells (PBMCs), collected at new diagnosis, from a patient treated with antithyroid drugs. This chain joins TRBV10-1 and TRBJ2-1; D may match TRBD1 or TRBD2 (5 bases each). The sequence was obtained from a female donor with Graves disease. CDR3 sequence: CASSESWGFGMWQFF. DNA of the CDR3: TGCGCCAGCAGTGAGTCTTGGGGGTTCGGCATGTGGCAGTTCTTC.